The text below deals with one T cell receptor beta chain. The CDR3 consists of 15 residues. Germline V lookup: CDR1 MNHEY, CDR2 SVGAGI. V was trimmed by 6 bases and J by 1 base, leaving 15 bases between them. The entry originates in a study of blood T cell repertoires in COVID-19. Study background: COVID-19 samples collected from the United States, Italy and Spain covered acute and convalescent phases. PBMCs, B-cell-depleted T cells, or T cells were the source of the cDNA or gDNA that made up the material.

In the authors' methods: Counts of nucleated cells, estimated from reference gene primer amplification, were obtained. Using immunoSEQ multiplex PCR, the repertoire was profiled, and TCRdb retains in-frame clones only, with some absent. D and trimming were read from the DNA, whereas the V and J calls and clone size are those reported in that table. Counted here are fewer than 130,000 clones, 72% occurring once; the ten biggest clones make up around 7.3%. The TCR comes from a woman aged 55-75 years with acute or convalescent COVID-19. The sequenced material came from peripheral blood. The rearrangement joins TRBV6-5 to TRBJ1-1, with a weak D call TRBD1 (6 bases). The CDR3 spells CASRQGTNRNTEAFF. The CDR3, as DNA: TGTGCCAGCAGACAGGGCACGAATAGGAACACTGAAGCTTTCTTT.